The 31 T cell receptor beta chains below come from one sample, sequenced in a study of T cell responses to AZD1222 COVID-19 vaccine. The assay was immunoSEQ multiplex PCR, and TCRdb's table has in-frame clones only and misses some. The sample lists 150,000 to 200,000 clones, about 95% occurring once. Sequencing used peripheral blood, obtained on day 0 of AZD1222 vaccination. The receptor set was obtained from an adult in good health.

CDR3 bases: TGTGCCAGCAGCGTGGCAGGGGGCTCGTATTCACCCCTCCACTTT. This encodes CASSVAGGSYSPLHF. This rearrangement joins TRBV9 to TRBJ1-6; 8 nucleotides agree with TRBD1. Trimming took 2 bases from V and 8 from J; bases not matched to a gene: 6. This CDR3 is 15 amino acids long. Looked up from germline, CDR1 is SGDLS and CDR2 is YYNGEE.

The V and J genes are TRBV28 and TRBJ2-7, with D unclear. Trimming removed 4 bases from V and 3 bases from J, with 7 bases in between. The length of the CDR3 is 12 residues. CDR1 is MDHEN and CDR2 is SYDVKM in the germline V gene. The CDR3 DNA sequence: TGTGCCAGCAGTTGGCCTAACTACGAGCAGTACTTC. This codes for CASSWPNYEQYF.

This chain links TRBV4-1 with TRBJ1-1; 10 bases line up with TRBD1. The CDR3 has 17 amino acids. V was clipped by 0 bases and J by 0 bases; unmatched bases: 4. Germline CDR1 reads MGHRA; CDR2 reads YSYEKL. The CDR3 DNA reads TGCGCCAGCAGCCAAGAGGACAGGGGGACTTTGAACACTGAAGCTTTCTTT. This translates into CASSQEDRGTLNTEAFF.

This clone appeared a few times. The CDR3 protein is CATSSEPQRNQPQHF. CDR3 in DNA: TGTGCCACCAGCAGTGAACCACAGAGAAATCAGCCCCAGCATTTT. The V call is TRBV15, the J call TRBJ1-5, with unresolved D. Trimming pared 3 bases from V and 4 bases from J, leaving 13 bases between. In germline, CDR1 is LNHNV, CDR2 YYDKDF (reference sequence). CDR3 length: 15 residues. Using reference TRBV15 and TRBJ1-5 for the parts outside the CDR3, the full variable domain is DAMVIQNPRYQVTQFGKPVTLSCSQTLNHNVMYWYQQKSSQAPKLLFHYYDKDFNNEADTPDNFQSRRPNTSFCFLDIRSPGLGDTAMYLCATSSEPQRNQPQHFGDGTRLSIL.

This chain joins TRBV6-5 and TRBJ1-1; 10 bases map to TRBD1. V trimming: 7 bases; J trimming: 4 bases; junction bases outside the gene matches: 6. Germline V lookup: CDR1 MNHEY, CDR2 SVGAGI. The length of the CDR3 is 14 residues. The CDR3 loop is CASNRQGALTEAFF. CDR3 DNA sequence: TGTGCCAGCAACCGACAGGGGGCGCTCACTGAAGCTTTCTTT.

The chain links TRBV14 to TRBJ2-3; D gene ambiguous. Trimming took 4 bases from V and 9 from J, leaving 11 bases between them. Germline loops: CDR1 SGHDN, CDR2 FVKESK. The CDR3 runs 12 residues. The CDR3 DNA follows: TGTGCCAGCAGCCCGGAACTGGGGACGCAGTATTTT. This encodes CASSPELGTQYF. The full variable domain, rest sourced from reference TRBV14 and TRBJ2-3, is EAGVTQFPSHSVIEKGQTVTLRCDPISGHDNLYWYRRVMGKEIKFLLHFVKESKQDESGMPNNRFLAERTGGTYSTLKVQPAELEDSGVYFCASSPELGTQYFGPGTRLTVL.

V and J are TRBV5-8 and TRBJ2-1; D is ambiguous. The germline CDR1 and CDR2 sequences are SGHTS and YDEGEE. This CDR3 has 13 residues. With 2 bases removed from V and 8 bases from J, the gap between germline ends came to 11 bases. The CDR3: CASSLKTGDEQFF. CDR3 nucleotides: TGTGCCAGCAGCTTAAAGACGGGCGATGAGCAGTTCTTC.

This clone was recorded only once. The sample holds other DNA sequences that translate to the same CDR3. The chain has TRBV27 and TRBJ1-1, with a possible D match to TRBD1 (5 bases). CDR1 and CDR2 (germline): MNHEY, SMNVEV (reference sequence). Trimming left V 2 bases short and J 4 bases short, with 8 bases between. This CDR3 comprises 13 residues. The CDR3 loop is CASSLQRGTEAFF. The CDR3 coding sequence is TGTGCCAGCAGTTTACAAAGGGGCACTGAAGCTTTCTTT.

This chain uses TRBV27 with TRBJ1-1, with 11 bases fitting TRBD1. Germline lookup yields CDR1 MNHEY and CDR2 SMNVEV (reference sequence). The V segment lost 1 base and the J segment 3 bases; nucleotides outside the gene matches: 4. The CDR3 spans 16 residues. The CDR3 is CASSLLGTGGYTEAFF. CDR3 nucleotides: TGTGCCAGCAGTTTATTAGGGACAGGGGGGTACACTGAAGCTTTCTTT.

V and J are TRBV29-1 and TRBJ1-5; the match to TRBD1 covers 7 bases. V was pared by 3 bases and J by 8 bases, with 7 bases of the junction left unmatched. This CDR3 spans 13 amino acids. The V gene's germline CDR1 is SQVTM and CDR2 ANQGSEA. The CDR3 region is CSVDEGGGEPQHF. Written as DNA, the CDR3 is TGCAGCGTTGATGAAGGGGGCGGTGAGCCCCAGCATTTT.

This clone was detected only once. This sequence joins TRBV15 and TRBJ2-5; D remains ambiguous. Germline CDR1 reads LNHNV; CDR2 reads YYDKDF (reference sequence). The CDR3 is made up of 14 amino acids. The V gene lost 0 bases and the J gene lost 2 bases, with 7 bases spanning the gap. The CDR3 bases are TGTGCCACCAGCAGAGATCACGGTCAAGAGACCCAGTACTTC. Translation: CATSRDHGQETQYF.

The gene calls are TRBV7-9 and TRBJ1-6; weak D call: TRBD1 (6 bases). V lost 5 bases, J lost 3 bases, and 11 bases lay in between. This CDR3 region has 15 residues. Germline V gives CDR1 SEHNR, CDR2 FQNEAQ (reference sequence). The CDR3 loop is CASSIRQDYNSPLHF. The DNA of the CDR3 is TGTGCCAGCAGCATTAGACAGGACTATAATTCACCCCTCCACTTT.

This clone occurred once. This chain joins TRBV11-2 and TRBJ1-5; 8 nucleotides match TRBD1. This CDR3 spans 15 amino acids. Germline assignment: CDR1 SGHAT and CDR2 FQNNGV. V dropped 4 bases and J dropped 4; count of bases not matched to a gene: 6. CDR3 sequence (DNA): TGTGCCAGCAGCTATGACAGGGGAGGAAATCAGCCCCAGCATTTT. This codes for CASSYDRGGNQPQHF. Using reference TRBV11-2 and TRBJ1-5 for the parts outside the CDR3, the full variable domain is EAGVAQSPRYKIIEKRQSVAFWCNPISGHATLYWYQQILGQGPKLLIQFQNNGVVDDSQLPKDRFSAERLKGVDSTLKIQPAKLEDSAVYLCASSYDRGGNQPQHFGDGTRLSIL.

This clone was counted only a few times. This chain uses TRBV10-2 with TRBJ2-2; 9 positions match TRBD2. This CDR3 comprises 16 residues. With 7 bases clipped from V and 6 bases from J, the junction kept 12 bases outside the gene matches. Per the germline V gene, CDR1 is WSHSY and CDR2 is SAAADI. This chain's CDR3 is CASIRVAGASAGELFF. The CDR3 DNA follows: TGCGCCAGCATCAGGGTAGCGGGAGCCTCCGCCGGGGAGCTGTTTTTT.

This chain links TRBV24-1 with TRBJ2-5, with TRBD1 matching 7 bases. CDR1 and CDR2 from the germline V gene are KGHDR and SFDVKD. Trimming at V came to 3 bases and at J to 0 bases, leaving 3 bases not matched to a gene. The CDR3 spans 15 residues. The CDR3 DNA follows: TGTGCCACCAGTGATCGACAGGGCTACCAAGAGACCCAGTACTTC. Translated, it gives CATSDRQGYQETQYF.

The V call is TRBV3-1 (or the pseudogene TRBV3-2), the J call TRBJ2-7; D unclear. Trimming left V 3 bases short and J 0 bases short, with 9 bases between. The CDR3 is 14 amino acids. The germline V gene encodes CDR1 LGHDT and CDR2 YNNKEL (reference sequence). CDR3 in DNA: TGTGCCAGCAGCCATATAGCTTTCTCCTACGAGCAGTACTTC. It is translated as CASSHIAFSYEQYF.

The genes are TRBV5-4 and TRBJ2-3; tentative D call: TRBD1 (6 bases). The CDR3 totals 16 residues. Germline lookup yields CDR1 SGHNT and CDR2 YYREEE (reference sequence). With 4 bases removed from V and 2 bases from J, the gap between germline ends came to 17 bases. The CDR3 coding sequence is TGTGCCAGCAGCGTCCTTGAGACAGGTAACACAGATACGCAGTATTTT. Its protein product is CASSVLETGNTDTQYF.

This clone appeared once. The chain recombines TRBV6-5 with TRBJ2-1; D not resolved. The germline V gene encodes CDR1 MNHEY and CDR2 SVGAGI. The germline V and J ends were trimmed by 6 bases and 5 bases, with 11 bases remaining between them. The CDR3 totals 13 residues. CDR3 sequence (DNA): TGTGCCAGCAGGGATAGTAGGAACAATGAGCAGTTCTTC. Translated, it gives CASRDSRNNEQFF.

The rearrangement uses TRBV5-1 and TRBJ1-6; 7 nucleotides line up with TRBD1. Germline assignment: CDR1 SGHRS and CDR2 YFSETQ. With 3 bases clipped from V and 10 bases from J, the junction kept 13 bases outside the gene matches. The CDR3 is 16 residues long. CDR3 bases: TGCGCCAGCAGCTCTGGGACCGGGACAGCAGCCTCACCCCTCCACTTT. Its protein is CASSSGTGTAASPLHF.

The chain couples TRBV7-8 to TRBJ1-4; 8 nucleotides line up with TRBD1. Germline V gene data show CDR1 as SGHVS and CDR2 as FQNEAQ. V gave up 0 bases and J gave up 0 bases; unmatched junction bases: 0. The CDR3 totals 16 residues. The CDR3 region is CASSLATGATNEKLFF. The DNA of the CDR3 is TGTGCCAGCAGCTTAGCGACAGGGGCAACTAATGAAAAACTGTTTTTT. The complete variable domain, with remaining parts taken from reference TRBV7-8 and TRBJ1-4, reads GAGVSQSPRYKVAKRGQDVALRCDPISGHVSLFWYQQALGQGPEFLTYFQNEAQLDKSGLPSDRFFAERPEGSVSTLKIQRTQQEDSAVYLCASSLATGATNEKLFFGSGTQLSVL.

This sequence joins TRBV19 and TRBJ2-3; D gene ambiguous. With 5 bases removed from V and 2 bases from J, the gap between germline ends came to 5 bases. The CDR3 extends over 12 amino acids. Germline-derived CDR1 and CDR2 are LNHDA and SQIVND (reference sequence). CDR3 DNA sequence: TGTGCCAGTAGTGTCAACACAGATACGCAGTATTTT. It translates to CASSVNTDTQYF.

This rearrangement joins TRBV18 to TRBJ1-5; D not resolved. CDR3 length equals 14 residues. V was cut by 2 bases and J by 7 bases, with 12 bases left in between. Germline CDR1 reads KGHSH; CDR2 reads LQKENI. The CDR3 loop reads CASSPGVSQQPQHF. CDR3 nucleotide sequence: TGTGCCAGCTCACCAGGGGTCTCTCAACAGCCCCAGCATTTT.

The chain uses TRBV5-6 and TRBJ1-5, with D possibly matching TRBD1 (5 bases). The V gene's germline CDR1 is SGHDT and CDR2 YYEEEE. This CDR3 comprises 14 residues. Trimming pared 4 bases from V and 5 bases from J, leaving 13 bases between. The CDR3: CASSPGWGDQPQHF. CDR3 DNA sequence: TGTGCCAGCAGCCCCGGTTGGGGGGATCAGCCCCAGCATTTT.

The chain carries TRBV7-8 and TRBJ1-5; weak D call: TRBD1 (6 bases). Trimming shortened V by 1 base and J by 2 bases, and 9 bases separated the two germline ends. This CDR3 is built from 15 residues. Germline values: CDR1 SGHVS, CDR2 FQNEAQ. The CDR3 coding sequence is TGTGCCAGCAGCTTAGGGGGGACACGCAATCAGCCCCAGCATTTT. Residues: CASSLGGTRNQPQHF.

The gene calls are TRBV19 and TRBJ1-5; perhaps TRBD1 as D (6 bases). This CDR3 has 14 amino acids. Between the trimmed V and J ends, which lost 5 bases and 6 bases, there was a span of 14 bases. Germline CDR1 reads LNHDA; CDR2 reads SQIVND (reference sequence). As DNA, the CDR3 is TGTGCCAGTAGTCCCGGGGGGGCGGGTCAGCCCCAGCATTTT. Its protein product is CASSPGGAGQPQHF.

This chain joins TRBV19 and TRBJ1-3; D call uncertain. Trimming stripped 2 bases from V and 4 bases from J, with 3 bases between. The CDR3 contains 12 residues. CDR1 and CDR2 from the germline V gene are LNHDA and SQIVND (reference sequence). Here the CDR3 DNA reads TGTGCCAGTAGTATAAGGGGAAACACCATATATTTT. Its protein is CASSIRGNTIYF.

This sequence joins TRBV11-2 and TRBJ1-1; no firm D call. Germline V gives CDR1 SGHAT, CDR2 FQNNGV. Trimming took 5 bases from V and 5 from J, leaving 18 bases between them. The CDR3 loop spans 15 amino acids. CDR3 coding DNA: TGTGCCAGCAGCGCCCTAAAGGGCCGAGGGACTGAAGCTTTCTTT. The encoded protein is CASSALKGRGTEAFF.

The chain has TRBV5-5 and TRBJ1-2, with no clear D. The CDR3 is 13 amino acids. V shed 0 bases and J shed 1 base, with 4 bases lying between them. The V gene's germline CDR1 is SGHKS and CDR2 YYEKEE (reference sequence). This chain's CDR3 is CASSLDSNYGYTF. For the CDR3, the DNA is TGTGCCAGCAGCTTGGACAGTAACTATGGCTACACCTTC.

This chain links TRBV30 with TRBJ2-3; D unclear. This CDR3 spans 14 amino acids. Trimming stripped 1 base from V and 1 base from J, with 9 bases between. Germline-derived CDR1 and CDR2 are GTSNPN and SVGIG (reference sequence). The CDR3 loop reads CAWSALLGTDTQYF. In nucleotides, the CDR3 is TGTGCCTGGAGTGCTTTATTAGGCACAGATACGCAGTATTTT.

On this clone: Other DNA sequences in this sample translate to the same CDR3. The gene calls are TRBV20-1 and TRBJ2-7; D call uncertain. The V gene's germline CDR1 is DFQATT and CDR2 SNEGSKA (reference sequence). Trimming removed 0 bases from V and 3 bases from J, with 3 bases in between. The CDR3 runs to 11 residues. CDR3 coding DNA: TGCAGTGCTAGAGATTTCTACGAGCAGTACTTC. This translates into CSARDFYEQYF.

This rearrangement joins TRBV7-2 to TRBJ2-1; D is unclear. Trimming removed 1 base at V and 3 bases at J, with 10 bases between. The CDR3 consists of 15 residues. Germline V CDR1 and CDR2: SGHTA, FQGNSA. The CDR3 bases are TGTGCCAGCAGCTTAGAGACGGAGAGCTACAATGAGCAGTTCTTC. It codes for CASSLETESYNEQFF.